This record covers a single T cell receptor beta chain. The entry originates in a study of blood T cell repertoires in COVID-19. Measured with immunoSEQ multiplex PCR; TCRdb has only the in-frame clones, and not every one. In the table there are 150,000 to 200,000 clones, 80% to 90% of which are singletons. V lost 1 base to trimming and J lost 1 base, with 7 bases between them. Looked up from germline, CDR1 is LNHDA and CDR2 is SQIVND (reference sequence). This CDR3 comprises 14 residues. Sample: peripheral blood. The receptor comes from a man over 45 with active or convalescent COVID-19. V usage is TRBV19 and J usage is TRBJ1-2, with unresolved D. The chain's CDR3 is CASSIGNSNYGYTF. For the CDR3, the DNA is TGTGCCAGTAGTATAGGAAACAGTAACTATGGCTACACCTTC.